The text below deals with one T cell receptor beta chain. These data are taken from a study of T cell responses to AZD1222 COVID-19 vaccine. Between the trimmed V and J ends, which lost 6 bases and 0 bases, there was a span of 16 bases. Germline lookup yields CDR1 SGHRS and CDR2 YFSETQ. The CDR3 has 16 residues. Repertoires were generated with immunoSEQ multiplex PCR, while TCRdb's copy carries only in-frame clones and drops some. The sample carries fewer than 150,000 clones, 88% recorded once. The material sequenced was peripheral blood, taken on day 0 of AZD1222 vaccination. The chain carries TRBV5-1 and TRBJ2-1; D ambiguous. The source is an adult in good health. The CDR3 loop reads CASTLKIPSSYNEQFF. In nucleotides, the CDR3 is TGCGCCAGCACGCTTAAAATTCCGAGCTCCTACAATGAGCAGTTCTTC.